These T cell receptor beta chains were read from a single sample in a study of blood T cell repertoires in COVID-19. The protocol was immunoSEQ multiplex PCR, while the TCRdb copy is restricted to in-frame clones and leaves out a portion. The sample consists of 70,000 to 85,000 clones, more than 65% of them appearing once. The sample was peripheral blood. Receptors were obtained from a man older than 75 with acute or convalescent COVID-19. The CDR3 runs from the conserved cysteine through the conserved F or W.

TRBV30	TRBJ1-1	CAWGAGQPYTEAFF
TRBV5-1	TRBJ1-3	CASSLSWGAGNTIYF
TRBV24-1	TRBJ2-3	CATSAKWTGGGTDTQYF
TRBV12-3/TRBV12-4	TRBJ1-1	CASSSSEKAFF
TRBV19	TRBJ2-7	CASSIPGQTYEQYF
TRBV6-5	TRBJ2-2	CASRIDRLTGELFF
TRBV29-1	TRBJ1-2	CSVEGQENYGYTF
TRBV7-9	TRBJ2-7	CASSLVQGDNYEQYF
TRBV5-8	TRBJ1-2	CASSPRGTDGFGYTF
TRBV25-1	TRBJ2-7	CASSPAGQGKRYEQYF
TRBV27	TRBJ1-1	CASSNADRGFEAFF
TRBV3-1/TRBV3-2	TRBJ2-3	CASSQDAGRRADTQYF
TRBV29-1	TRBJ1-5	CSVVRQPNSNQPQHF
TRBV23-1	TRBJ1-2	CARLQVGNYGYTF
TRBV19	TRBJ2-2	CASSPGTSGGATGELFF
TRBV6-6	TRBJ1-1	CASQTGNTEAFF
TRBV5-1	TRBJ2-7	CASSLTSGAYYEQYF
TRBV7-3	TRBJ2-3	CASRAATVINTQYF
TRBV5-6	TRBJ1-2	CASTPQGVYGYTF
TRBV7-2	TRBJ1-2	CASSLGQGADGYTF
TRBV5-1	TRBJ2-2	CASSLERQGAKAGELFF
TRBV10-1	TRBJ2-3	CASSDQGQISTDTQYF
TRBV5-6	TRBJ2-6	CASSSTRVANVLTF
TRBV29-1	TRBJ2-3	CSVVRTGVDTQYF
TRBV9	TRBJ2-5	CASSVGLAGRETQYF
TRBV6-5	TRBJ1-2	CASSPGYREGYTF
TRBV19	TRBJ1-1	CASRRESVNTEAFF
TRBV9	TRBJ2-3	CASSLNDRSTDTQYF
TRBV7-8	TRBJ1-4	CASSLGAGANEKLFF
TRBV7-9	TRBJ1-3	CASNLTPTVNTIYF
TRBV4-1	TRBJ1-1	CASSPPQGSAGKTEAFF
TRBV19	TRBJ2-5	CASSIGSSGGETQYF
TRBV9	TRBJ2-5	CASSVGEGTQYF
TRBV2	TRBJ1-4	CASRPGQVNEKLFF
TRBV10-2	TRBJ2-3	CASSERGRSTDTQYF
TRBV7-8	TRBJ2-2	CASSSVRGTGELFF
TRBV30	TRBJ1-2	CAWSGGGVGYTF
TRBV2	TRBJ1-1	CASTRGNTEAFF
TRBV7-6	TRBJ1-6	CASSGEGQGNSPLHF
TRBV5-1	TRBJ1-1	CASSEGQGIQNTEAFF
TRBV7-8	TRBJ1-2	CASSPQGSYGYTF
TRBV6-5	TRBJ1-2	CASIAVGGTGYGYTF
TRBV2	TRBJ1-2	CASSVQESNFYGYTF
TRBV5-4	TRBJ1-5	CASSLSGNSNQPQHF
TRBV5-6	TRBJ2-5	CASSLGPGETQYF
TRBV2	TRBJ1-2	CASSPPGGVYGYTF
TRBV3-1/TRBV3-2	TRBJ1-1	CASSFRDSGTEAFF
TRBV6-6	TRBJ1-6	CASRLQGLYNSPLHF
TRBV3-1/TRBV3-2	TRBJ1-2	CASSQDWPNEASTF
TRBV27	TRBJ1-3	CASSMTGSPSGNTIYF
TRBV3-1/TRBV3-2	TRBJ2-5	CASSSRLAGQETQYF
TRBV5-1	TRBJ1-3	CASSPNRGGGNTIYF
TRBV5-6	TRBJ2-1	CASSMVGLAQYNEQFF
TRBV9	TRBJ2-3	CASSAGTSGGRTDTQYF
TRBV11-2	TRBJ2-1	CASSLGGVFYNEQFF
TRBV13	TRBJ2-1	CASSFSERGNSYNEQFF
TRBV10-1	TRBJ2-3	CASSEDRDSGNTDTQYF
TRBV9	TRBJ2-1	CASEGRGAYNEQFF